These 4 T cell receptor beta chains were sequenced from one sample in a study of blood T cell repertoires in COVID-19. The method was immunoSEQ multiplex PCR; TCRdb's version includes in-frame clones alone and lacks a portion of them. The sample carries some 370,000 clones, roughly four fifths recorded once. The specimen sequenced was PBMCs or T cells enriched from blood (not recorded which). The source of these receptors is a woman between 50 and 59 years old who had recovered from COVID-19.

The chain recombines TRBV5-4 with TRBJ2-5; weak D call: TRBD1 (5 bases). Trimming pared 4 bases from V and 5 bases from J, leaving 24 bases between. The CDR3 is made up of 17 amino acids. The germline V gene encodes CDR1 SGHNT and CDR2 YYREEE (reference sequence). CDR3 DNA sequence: TGTGCCAGCAGCCGACCAGGACACAGGTTGGTCCGGGAGACCCAGTACTTC. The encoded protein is CASSRPGHRLVRETQYF.

DNA of the CDR3: TGTGCCAGCAGCTTAGAACAGGGGCCCTATAGCAATCAGCCCCAGCATTTT. It encodes CASSLEQGPYSNQPQHF. The chain has TRBV7-2 and TRBJ1-5, with 7 positions matching TRBD1. The CDR3 covers 17 residues. CDR1 is SGHTA and CDR2 is FQGNSA in the germline V gene. V lost 1 base to trimming and J lost 0 bases; unmatched junction nucleotides: 6.

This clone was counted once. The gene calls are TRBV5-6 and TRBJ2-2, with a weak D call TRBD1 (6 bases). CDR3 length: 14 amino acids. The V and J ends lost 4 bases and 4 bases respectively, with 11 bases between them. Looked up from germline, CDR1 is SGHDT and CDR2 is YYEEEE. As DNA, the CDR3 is TGTGCCAGCAGCCTTTGGGGGCCCACCGGGGAGCTGTTTTTT. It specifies CASSLWGPTGELFF.

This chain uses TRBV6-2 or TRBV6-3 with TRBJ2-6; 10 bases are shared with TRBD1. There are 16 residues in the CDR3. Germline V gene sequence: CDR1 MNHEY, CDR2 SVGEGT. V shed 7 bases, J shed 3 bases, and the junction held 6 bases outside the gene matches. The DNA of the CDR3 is TGTGCCAGCATCCCCGGGACAGGGGTTGGGGCCAACGTCCTGACTTTC. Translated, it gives CASIPGTGVGANVLTF.